The 29 T cell receptor beta chains presented below share a single source sample, sequenced in a study of cytomegalovirus exposure and HLA in healthy donors. Generated by immunoSEQ multiplex PCR, the TCRdb table keeps only in-frame clones and is missing some. The sample holds 90,000 or so clones, about 85% seen once. The sample consisted of PBMCs. All receptors derive from a man aged 18 to 29 in good health and CMV-seropositive.

V is TRBV7-2 and J is TRBJ2-3; TRBD2 is a possible D gene (6 bases). CDR1 is SGHTA and CDR2 is FQGNSA in the germline V gene. Trimming took 6 bases from V and 6 from J, leaving 16 bases between them. This CDR3 has 14 residues. CDR3 in DNA: TGTGCCAGCAGTCTAGAGACTAGTGGGGATACGCAGTATTTT. Its protein product is CASSLETSGDTQYF.

This clone is a singleton in its sample. The chain carries TRBV5-6 and TRBJ2-7; 7 bases are a match to TRBD1. V trimming: 3 bases; J trimming: 2 bases; junction bases outside the gene matches: 11. The CDR3 consists of 16 residues. The germline gives CDR1 SGHDT, CDR2 YYEEEE. In nucleotides, the CDR3 is TGTGCCAGCAGCTCAGCCGGGACAGCGTACACCTACGAGCAGTACGTC. Protein sequence: CASSSAGTAYTYEQYV.

CDR3: CATSRDHRQSYEQYF. The CDR3 DNA reads TGTGCCACCAGCAGAGATCATCGTCAGTCCTACGAGCAGTACTTC. The chain couples TRBV15 to TRBJ2-7; D is unresolved. CDR1 is LNHNV and CDR2 is YYDKDF in the germline V gene (reference sequence). V was cut by 0 bases and J by 1 base, with 10 bases left in between. This CDR3 comprises 15 residues.

V usage is TRBV5-4 and J usage is TRBJ2-7, with 9 positions matching TRBD1. Trimming removed 3 bases from V and 2 bases from J; junction bases left unmatched: 6. The CDR3 runs to 15 residues. CDR1 is SGHNT and CDR2 is YYREEE in the germline V gene (reference sequence). Written as DNA, the CDR3 is TGTGCCAGCAGCTACCCCGGACAGGGGCCCTACGAGCAGTACTTC. Translation gives CASSYPGQGPYEQYF.

The chain combines TRBV2 with TRBJ2-1, with 9 bases identical to TRBD2. In germline, CDR1 is SNHLY, CDR2 FYNNEI. The trim removed 5 bases at V and 1 base at J, leaving 3 bases unmatched. The CDR3 has 15 residues. The CDR3 DNA follows: TGTGCCAGCAGTCCCCTAGCGGGATCCTACAATGAGCAGTTCTTC. This sequence encodes CASSPLAGSYNEQFF.

The chain combines TRBV7-8 with TRBJ2-7, with D unresolved. The V and J ends lost 2 bases and 2 bases respectively, with 10 bases between them. The germline V gene has CDR1 SGHVS and CDR2 FQNEAQ. CDR3 length equals 14 residues. This CDR3 reads CASSLRSTTYEQYV. Written as DNA, the CDR3 is TGTGCCAGCAGCTTACGGTCAACTACCTACGAGCAGTACGTC.

The chain combines TRBV2 with TRBJ2-7; D is unclear. Trimming removed 4 bases from V and 4 bases from J, with 5 bases in between. Per the germline V gene, CDR1 is SNHLY and CDR2 is FYNNEI. There are 11 residues in the CDR3. CDR3 residues: CASSGRYEQYF. CDR3 DNA: TGTGCCAGCAGTGGCCGGTACGAGCAGTACTTC.

The chain uses TRBV27 and TRBJ1-2, with unresolved D. In germline, CDR1 is MNHEY, CDR2 SMNVEV (reference sequence). The CDR3 sequence is 11 residues long. The germline V and J ends were trimmed by 4 bases and 6 bases, with 6 bases remaining between them. The CDR3 sequence: CASSSGNGYTF. The CDR3 DNA is TGTGCCAGCAGTTCCGGGAATGGCTACACCTTC.

The table lists this clone with a few counts. The rearrangement uses TRBV4-1 and TRBJ1-5; TRBD1 matches 8 bases. The length of the CDR3 is 15 residues. The V and J ends lost 2 bases and 7 bases, in that order; junction bases with no gene match: 7. CDR1 and CDR2 (germline): MGHRA, YSYEKL. CDR3 protein: CASSQLDRGGQPQHF. CDR3 coding DNA: TGCGCCAGCAGCCAACTCGACAGGGGAGGGCAGCCCCAGCATTTT.

V is TRBV6-1 and J is TRBJ1-3; D uncertain. Germline V CDR1 and CDR2: MNHNS, SASEGT. Between the trimmed V and J ends, which lost 4 bases and 3 bases, there was a span of 16 bases. The CDR3 runs 16 residues. In nucleotides, the CDR3 is TGTGCCAGCAGTGGTTCCTCCCGCGAGGGTGGAAACACCATATATTTT. This translates into CASSGSSREGGNTIYF.

This CDR3 reads CASSSTGGDNYGYTF. DNA for the CDR3: TGTGCCAGCAGCTCGACAGGGGGGGATAACTATGGCTACACCTTC. The chain couples TRBV7-9 to TRBJ1-2, with 9 bases that match TRBD1. J was trimmed by 1 base and V by 4 bases; bases with no gene match: 4. In germline, CDR1 is SEHNR, CDR2 FQNEAQ (reference sequence). The CDR3 spans 15 residues.

The CDR3 reads CASSVAPTGEQYF. CDR3 coding DNA: TGTGCCAGCAGCGTGGCACCCACGGGCGAGCAGTACTTC. The chain combines TRBV9 with TRBJ2-7, with D unclear. Germline values: CDR1 SGDLS, CDR2 YYNGEE. CDR3 length: 13 amino acids. The V end lost 2 bases, the J end lost 6 bases, and 12 bases lay between the germline ends.

This chain links TRBV7-9 with TRBJ2-7; D is possibly TRBD1 (6 bases). The germline CDR1 and CDR2 sequences are SEHNR and FQNEAQ (reference sequence). The CDR3 runs to 12 residues. Trimming shortened V by 9 bases and J by 4 bases, and 13 bases separated the two germline ends. The CDR3 nucleotides read TGTGCCAGTGACACCCAGGGGTACGAGCAGTACTTC. It is translated as CASDTQGYEQYF.

This chain links TRBV9 with TRBJ2-1; maybe TRBD1 (5 bases). This CDR3 is built from 14 residues. V lost 4 bases and J lost 4, with 12 bases in between. Germline V gene sequence: CDR1 SGDLS, CDR2 YYNGEE. The CDR3 region is CASSPWPGYNEQFF. The CDR3 nucleotides are TGTGCCAGCAGCCCCTGGCCAGGGTACAATGAGCAGTTCTTC.

The chain uses TRBV2 and TRBJ2-1; 12 nucleotides agree with TRBD2. V dropped 5 bases and J dropped 7; count of bases not matched to a gene: 9. CDR1 is SNHLY and CDR2 is FYNNEI in the germline V gene. This CDR3 comprises 16 residues. Here the CDR3 DNA reads TGTGCCAGCAGTTCTCGACTAGCGGGAGTTGGGAATGAGCAGTTCTTC. It is translated as CASSSRLAGVGNEQFF. The whole variable domain, filled in from reference TRBV2 and TRBJ2-1, reads EPEVTQTPSHQVTQMGQEVILRCVPISNHLYFYWYRQILGQKVEFLVSFYNNEISEKSEIFDDQFSVERPDGSNFTLKIRSTKLEDSAMYFCASSSRLAGVGNEQFFGPGTRLTVL.

This chain links TRBV28 with TRBJ2-4; TRBD1 aligns across 7 bases. This CDR3 has 11 residues. V shed 10 bases, J shed 7 bases, and the junction held 4 bases outside the gene matches. Germline V gene lookup returns CDR1 MDHEN and CDR2 SYDVKM. CDR3: CATSQGNIQYF. The CDR3 nucleotides are TGTGCCACCTCACAGGGGAACATTCAGTACTTC.

The chain recombines TRBV30 with TRBJ2-2, with TRBD2 as a possible D gene (5 bases). Germline-derived CDR1 and CDR2 are GTSNPN and SVGIG (reference sequence). The CDR3 consists of 14 residues. Trimming pared 1 base from V and 1 base from J, leaving 7 bases between. The CDR3 DNA reads as TGTGCCTGGAGTGACGGACTGAACACCGGGGAGCTGTTTTTT. This translates into CAWSDGLNTGELFF.

The chain links TRBV11-2 to TRBJ2-7, with TRBD1 matching over 8 bases. The CDR3 sequence is 17 residues long. Germline assignment: CDR1 SGHAT and CDR2 FQNNGV. V lost 0 bases, J lost 3 bases, and 10 bases stayed unmatched. As DNA, the CDR3 is TGTGCCAGCAGCTTAGACCCTCGGACAGGGTTTCGCTACGAGCAGTACTTC. This sequence encodes CASSLDPRTGFRYEQYF.

The chain joins TRBV28 to TRBJ1-4, with TRBD1 identical over 7 bases. The CDR3 is 15 amino acids. Trimming removed 6 bases from V and 7 bases from J; junction bases left unmatched: 11. Per the germline V gene, CDR1 is MDHEN and CDR2 is SYDVKM. This chain's CDR3 is CASSPSGTATEKLFF. The CDR3 DNA sequence: TGTGCCAGCAGCCCTTCCGGGACAGCTACTGAAAAACTGTTTTTT.

This chain links TRBV10-1 with TRBJ2-3; 7 nucleotides agree with TRBD2. The CDR3 has 14 amino acids. The trim removed 2 bases at V and 5 bases at J, leaving 4 bases unmatched. CDR1 WNHNN and CDR2 SYGVQD come from the germline V gene (reference sequence). The CDR3 sequence: CASSEAGAEDTQYF. DNA for the CDR3: TGCGCCAGCAGTGAGGCGGGAGCGGAAGATACGCAGTATTTT.

The genes are TRBV2 and TRBJ1-1; 7 bases match TRBD1. This CDR3 contains 15 residues. The ends lost 2 bases at V and 5 bases at J; junction bases unmatched: 8. CDR1 and CDR2 (germline): SNHLY, FYNNEI. In nucleotides, the CDR3 is TGTGCCAGCAGTGAAAGGGCAGGGGGGAGGACTGAAGCTTTCTTT. Translating gives CASSERAGGRTEAFF.

The chain joins TRBV2 to TRBJ1-1, with D hard to call. The CDR3 consists of 17 residues. Deletions cut 8 bases from V and 0 bases from J, with 22 bases between. Germline V gene sequence: CDR1 SNHLY, CDR2 FYNNEI. This CDR3 is CASLGSAGVVMNTEAFF. The CDR3 coding sequence is TGTGCCAGCCTTGGGAGTGCGGGCGTGGTCATGAACACTGAAGCTTTCTTT.

CDR3 DNA sequence: TGTGCCTGGAGTTCACGGGACTCCCGCGGTTACAATGAGCAGTTCTTC. This codes for CAWSSRDSRGYNEQFF. The chain couples TRBV30 to TRBJ2-1, with D maybe TRBD2 (6 bases). Germline CDR1 reads GTSNPN; CDR2 reads SVGIG (reference sequence). V lost 2 bases and J 4 bases, leaving 18 bases between the germline ends. This CDR3 is 16 amino acids long.

The chain is built from TRBV19 and TRBJ1-2, with 10 bases fitting TRBD1. The CDR3 totals 13 residues. The V segment lost 5 bases and the J segment 8 bases; nucleotides outside the gene matches: 5. The germline V gene has CDR1 LNHDA and CDR2 SQIVND (reference sequence). In DNA form, the CDR3 reads TGTGCCAGTAGTGGCGGACAGGGGGGCGGCTACACCTTC. Residues: CASSGGQGGGYTF.

This rearrangement joins TRBV2 to TRBJ2-7, with D hard to call. The CDR3 loop spans 15 amino acids. Trimming stripped 8 bases from V and 3 bases from J, with 20 bases between. The germline V gene has CDR1 SNHLY and CDR2 FYNNEI. The CDR3 spells CASDRPGLPLYEQYF. The CDR3 bases are TGTGCCAGCGACCGACCCGGGTTACCCCTCTACGAGCAGTACTTC.

In its sample, this clone was seen once. This CDR3 reads CASSFHRATNEKLFF. CDR3 in DNA: TGCGCCAGCAGCTTTCACAGGGCAACTAATGAAAAACTGTTTTTT. This chain connects TRBV4-1 to TRBJ1-4, with D possibly being TRBD1 (6 bases). The CDR3 has 15 residues. Trimming removed 5 bases from V and 0 bases from J, with 10 bases in between. Germline CDR1 reads MGHRA; CDR2 reads YSYEKL.

The chain uses TRBV27 and TRBJ1-4; TRBD1 matches 10 bases. The ends lost 5 bases at V and 7 bases at J; junction bases unmatched: 4. Per the germline V gene, CDR1 is MNHEY and CDR2 is SMNVEV (reference sequence). The CDR3 extends over 14 amino acids. CDR3 in amino acids: CASSMGQGSEKLFF. CDR3 coding DNA: TGTGCCAGCAGTATGGGACAGGGGAGTGAAAAACTGTTTTTT.

The rearrangement joins TRBV11-2 to TRBJ2-2; TRBD1 is a possible D gene (5 bases). V lost 5 bases, J lost 6 bases, and 13 bases lay in between. There are 14 residues in the CDR3. Germline lookup yields CDR1 SGHAT and CDR2 FQNNGV. The DNA of the CDR3 is TGTGCCAGCAGCCCGACAGCCAACGCCGGGGAGCTGTTTTTT. Translating it yields CASSPTANAGELFF.

This chain links TRBV21-1 with TRBJ2-3; the table gives TRBD2 as D, unverified against the DNA. TRBV21-1 is a known pseudogene. CDR3 length: 21 residues. The CDR3 protein is CASSKETGTSGRVGINDTQYF. CDR3 coding DNA: TGTGCCAGCAGCAAAGAAACCGGGACTAGCGGGAGGGTAGGAATTAACGATACGCAGTATTTT.